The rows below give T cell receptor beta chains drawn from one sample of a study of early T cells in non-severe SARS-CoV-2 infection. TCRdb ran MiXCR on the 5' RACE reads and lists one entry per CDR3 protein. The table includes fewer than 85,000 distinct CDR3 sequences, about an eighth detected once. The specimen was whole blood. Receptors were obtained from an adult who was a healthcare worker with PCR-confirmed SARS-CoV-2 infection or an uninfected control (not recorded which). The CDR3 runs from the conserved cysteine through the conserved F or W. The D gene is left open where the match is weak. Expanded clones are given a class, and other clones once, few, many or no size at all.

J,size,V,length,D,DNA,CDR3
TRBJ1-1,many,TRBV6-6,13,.,TGTGCCAGCCAGAGGGGGGTGAACACTGAAGCTTTCTTT,CASQRGVNTEAFF
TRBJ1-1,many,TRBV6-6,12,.,TGTGCCACCCAAGGGAGTCAGGCTGAAGCTTTCTTT,CATQGSQAEAFF
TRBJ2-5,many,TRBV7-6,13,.,TGTGCCAGCAGCTTCGGGCCCCAAGAGACCCAGTACTTC,CASSFGPQETQYF
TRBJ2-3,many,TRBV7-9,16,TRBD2,TGTGCCAGCAGACTTGGACTAGCGGGGGTTACAGATACGCAGTATTTT,CASRLGLAGVTDTQYF
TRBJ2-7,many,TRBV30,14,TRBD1,TGTGCCTGTCAGCCGGGACAGGGGCTATACGAGCAGTACTTC,CACQPGQGLYEQYF
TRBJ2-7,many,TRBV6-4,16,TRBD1,TGTGCCAGCAGTGAGCGACCGGGACAGGGTTTTTACGAGCAGTACTTC,CASSERPGQGFYEQYF
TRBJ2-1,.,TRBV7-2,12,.,TGTGCCAGCAGCCGACTGGCGAATGAGCAGTTCTTC,CASSRLANEQFF
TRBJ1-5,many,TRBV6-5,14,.,TGTGCCAGCAGTTACGCGGCAGGGCATCAGCCCCAGCATTTT,CASSYAAGHQPQHF
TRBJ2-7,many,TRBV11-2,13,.,TGTGCCAGCAGCTTCTCGCGGCTCTACGAGCAGTACTTC,CASSFSRLYEQYF
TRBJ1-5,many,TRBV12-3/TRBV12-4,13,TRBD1,TGTGCCAGCAGGGACAGGTCAAATCAGCCCCAGCATTTT,CASRDRSNQPQHF
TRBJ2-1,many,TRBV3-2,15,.,TGTGCCAGCAGCCCGATCGCATGGGCTAATAATGAGCAGTTCTTC,CASSPIAWANNEQFF
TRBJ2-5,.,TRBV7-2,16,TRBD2,TGTGCCAGCAGCACTAGACTAGCGGGAGTTGGTGAGACCCAGTACTTC,CASSTRLAGVGETQYF
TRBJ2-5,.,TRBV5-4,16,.,TGTGCCAGCAGCTTGGCTCATAGGACAGAGCAAGAGACCCAGTACTTC,CASSLAHRTEQETQYF
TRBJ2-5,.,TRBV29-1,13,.,TGCAGCGTTGAAGCACTAGCTCGCGAGACCCAGTACTTC,CSVEALARETQYF
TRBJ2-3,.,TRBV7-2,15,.,TGTGCCAGCAGCTTAGGGGGGGCAAGCACAGATACGCAGTATTTT,CASSLGGASTDTQYF
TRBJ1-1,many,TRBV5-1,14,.,TGCGCCAGCAGCGCTGGCAGTTCTAACACTGAAGCTTTCTTT,CASSAGSSNTEAFF
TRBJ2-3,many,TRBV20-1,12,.,TGCAGTGCTACCCGGGGCACAGATACGCAGTATTTT,CSATRGTDTQYF
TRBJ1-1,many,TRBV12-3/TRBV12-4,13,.,TGTGCCAGCAGTTTAGGTGGCCTCACTGAAGCTTTCTTT,CASSLGGLTEAFF
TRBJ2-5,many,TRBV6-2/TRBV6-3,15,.,TGTGCCAGCAGTACACGTCGGCTGGGACAAGAGACCCAGTACTTC,CASSTRRLGQETQYF
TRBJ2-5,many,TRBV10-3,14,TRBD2,TGTGCCATCAGTGAGTCCGGTCTAGCGGAGGGCGCGTACTTC,CAISESGLAEGAYF
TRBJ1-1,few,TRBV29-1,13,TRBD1,TGCAGCGTTGGTGGGACAGGGGGCACTGAAGCTTTCTTT,CSVGGTGGTEAFF
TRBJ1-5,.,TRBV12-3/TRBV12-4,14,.,TGTGCCAGCAGTCGTGCCAGGGTCAATCAGCCCCAGCATTTT,CASSRARVNQPQHF
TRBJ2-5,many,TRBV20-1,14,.,TGCAGTGCGAGGGGGGCCCAGATCCAAGAGACCCAGTACTTC,CSARGAQIQETQYF
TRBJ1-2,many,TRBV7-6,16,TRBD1,TGTGCCAGCAGCCGAGGGGGCGCCTTTGATAGCTATGGCTACACCTTC,CASSRGGAFDSYGYTF
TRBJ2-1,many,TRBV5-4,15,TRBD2,TGTGCCAGCAGCTGGGGGACTAGCGGGGTTAATGAGCAGTTCTTC,CASSWGTSGVNEQFF
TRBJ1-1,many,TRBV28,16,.,TGTGCCAGCAGCCTTTTACTCCGGGCCACGAACACTGAAGCTTTCTTT,CASSLLLRATNTEAFF
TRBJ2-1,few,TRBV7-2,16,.,TGTGCCAGCAGCTTAGATGGTGGGGGCCCCTACAATGAGCAGTTCTTC,CASSLDGGGPYNEQFF
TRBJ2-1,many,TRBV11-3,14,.,TGTGCCAGCAGCTTGGGCCGGGACTACAATGAGCAGTTCTTC,CASSLGRDYNEQFF
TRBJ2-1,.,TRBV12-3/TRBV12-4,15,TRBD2,TGTGCCAGCAGTTCCGCGGGGGTCACCTACAATGAGCAGTTCTTC,CASSSAGVTYNEQFF
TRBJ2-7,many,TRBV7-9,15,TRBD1,TGTGCCAGCAGCTTTTCGGGACAGGGGACCTACGAGCAGTACTTC,CASSFSGQGTYEQYF
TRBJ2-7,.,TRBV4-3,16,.,TGCGCCAGCAGCCAAGATACGAAAGGATTCGACTACGAGCAGTACTTC,CASSQDTKGFDYEQYF
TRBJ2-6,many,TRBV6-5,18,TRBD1,TGTGCCAGCAGTTACGTCCCGGGACAGAGCTCTGGGGCCAACGTCCTGACTTTC,CASSYVPGQSSGANVLTF
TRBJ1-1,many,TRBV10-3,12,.,TGTGCCACCTGGACTGGGAACACTGAAGCTTTCTTT,CATWTGNTEAFF
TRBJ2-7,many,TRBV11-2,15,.,TGTGCCAGCAGCTTAGTCCCAGGTTTAGCCTACGAGCAGTACTTC,CASSLVPGLAYEQYF
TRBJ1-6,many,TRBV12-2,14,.,TGTGCAAGTCGCTCCCCTGGAGGTAATTCACCCCTCCACTTT,CASRSPGGNSPLHF
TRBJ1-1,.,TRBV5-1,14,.,TGCGCCAGCAGCTTGAGGGACTCGAACACTGAAGCTTTCTTT,CASSLRDSNTEAFF
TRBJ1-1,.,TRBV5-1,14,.,TGCGCCAGCAGCCGAAACAGGGAGAACACTGAAGCTTTCTTT,CASSRNRENTEAFF
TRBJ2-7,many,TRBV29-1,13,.,TGCAGCGTTGGAACAGCGGAACCCTACGAGCAGTACTTC,CSVGTAEPYEQYF
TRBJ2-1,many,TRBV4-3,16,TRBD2,TGCGCCAGCAGCCCGCGAGCGGGAGGGTCCTACAATGAGCAGTTCTTC,CASSPRAGGSYNEQFF
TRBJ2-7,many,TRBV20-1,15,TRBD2,TGCAGTGCTTTAGCCGGGACTAGCGGGAGAGGCGAGCAGTACTTC,CSALAGTSGRGEQYF
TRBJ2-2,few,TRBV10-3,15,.,TGTGCCATCAGTGAGTCGAAGACGGACACCGGGGAGCTGTTTTTT,CAISESKTDTGELFF
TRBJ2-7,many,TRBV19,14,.,TGTGCCAGTAGTATAGCTTCTCCAGGATACGAGCAGTACTTC,CASSIASPGYEQYF
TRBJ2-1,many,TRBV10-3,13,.,TGTGCCATCAGTACTGGAGACTACAATGAGCAGTTCTTC,CAISTGDYNEQFF
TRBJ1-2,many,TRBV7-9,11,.,TGTGCCAGCAGCGGGGACTATGGCTACACCTTC,CASSGDYGYTF
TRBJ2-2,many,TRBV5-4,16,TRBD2,TGTGCCAGCAGCTTCGGCAGCGGGGGATACACCGGGGAGCTGTTTTTT,CASSFGSGGYTGELFF
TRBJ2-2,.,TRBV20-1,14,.,TGCAGTGCTAGTGGAGCGACAGACACCGGGGAGCTGTTTTTT,CSASGATDTGELFF
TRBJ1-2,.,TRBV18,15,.,TGTGCCAGCTCACCGACCGGGACGGATACCTATGGCTACACCTTC,CASSPTGTDTYGYTF
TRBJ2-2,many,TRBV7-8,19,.,TGTGCCAGCAGCGCTGGCGTGGACACAGCTTCCGCGAACACCGGGGAGCTGTTTTTT,CASSAGVDTASANTGELFF